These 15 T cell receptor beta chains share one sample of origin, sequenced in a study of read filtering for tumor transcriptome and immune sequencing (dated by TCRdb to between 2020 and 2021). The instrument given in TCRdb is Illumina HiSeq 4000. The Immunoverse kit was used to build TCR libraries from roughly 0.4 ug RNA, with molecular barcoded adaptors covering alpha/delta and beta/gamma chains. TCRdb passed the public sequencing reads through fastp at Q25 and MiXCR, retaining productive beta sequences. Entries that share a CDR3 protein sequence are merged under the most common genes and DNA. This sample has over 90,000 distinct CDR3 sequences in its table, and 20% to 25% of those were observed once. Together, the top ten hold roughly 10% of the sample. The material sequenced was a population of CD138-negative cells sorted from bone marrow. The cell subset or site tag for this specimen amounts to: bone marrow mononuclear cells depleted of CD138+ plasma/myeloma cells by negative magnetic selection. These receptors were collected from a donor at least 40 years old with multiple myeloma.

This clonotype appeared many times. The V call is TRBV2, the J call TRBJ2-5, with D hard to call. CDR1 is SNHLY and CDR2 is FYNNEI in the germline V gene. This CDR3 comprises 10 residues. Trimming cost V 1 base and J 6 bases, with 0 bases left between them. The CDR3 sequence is CASSEETQYF. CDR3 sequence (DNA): TGTGCCAGCAGTGAAGAGACCCAGTACTTC.

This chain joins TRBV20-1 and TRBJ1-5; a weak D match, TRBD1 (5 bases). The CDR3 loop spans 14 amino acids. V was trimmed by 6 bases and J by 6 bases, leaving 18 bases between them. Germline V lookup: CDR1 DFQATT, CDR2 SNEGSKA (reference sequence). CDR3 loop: CSAGSGGASQPQHF. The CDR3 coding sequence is TGCAGTGCCGGGAGTGGAGGGGCCAGTCAGCCCCAGCATTTT.

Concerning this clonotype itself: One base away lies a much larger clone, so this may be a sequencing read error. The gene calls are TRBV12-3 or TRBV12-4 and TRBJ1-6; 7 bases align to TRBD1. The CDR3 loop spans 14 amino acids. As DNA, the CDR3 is TGTGCCAGCACCATCCGGGACAGTAATTCATCCCTCCACTTT. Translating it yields CASTIRDSNSSLHF.

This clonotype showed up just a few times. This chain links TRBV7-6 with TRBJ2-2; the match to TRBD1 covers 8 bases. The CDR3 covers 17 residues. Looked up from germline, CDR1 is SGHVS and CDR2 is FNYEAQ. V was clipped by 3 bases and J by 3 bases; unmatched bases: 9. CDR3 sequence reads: CASSLEGQEDYTGELFF. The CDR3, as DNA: TGTGCCAGCAGCTTGGAGGGACAGGAAGATTACACCGGGGAGCTGTTTTTT.

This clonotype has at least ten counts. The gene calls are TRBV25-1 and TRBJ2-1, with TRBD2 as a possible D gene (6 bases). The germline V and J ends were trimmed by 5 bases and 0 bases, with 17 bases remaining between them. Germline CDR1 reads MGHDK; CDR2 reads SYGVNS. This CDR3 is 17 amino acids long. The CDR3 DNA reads TGTGCCAGCAGTTTCCCCGGCGGGACTCACTCCTACAATGAGCAGTTCTTC. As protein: CASSFPGGTHSYNEQFF.

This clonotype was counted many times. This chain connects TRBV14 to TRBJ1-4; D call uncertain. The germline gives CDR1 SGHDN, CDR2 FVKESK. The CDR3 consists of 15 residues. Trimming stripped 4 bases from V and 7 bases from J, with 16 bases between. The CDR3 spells CASSPPAGVGEKLFF. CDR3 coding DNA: TGTGCCAGCAGCCCCCCGGCCGGGGTTGGTGAAAAACTGTTTTTT.

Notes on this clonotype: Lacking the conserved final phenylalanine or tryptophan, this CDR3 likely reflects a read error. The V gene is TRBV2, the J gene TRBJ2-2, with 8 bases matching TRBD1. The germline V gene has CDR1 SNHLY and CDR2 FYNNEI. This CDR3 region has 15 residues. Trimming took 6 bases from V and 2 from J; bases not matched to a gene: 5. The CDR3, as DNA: TGTGCCAGCAGCCCGGGACAGGACAACACCGGGGAGCTGTTTCTT. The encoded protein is CASSPGQDNTGELFL.

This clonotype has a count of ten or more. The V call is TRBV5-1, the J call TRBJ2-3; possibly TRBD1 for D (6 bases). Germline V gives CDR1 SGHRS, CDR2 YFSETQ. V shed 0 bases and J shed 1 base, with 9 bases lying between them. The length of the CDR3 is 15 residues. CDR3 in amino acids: CASSLEQGGTDTQYF. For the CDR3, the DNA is TGCGCCAGCAGCTTGGAACAGGGAGGCACAGATACGCAGTATTTT.

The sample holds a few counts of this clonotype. The CDR3 here is CASSLTGQVPNEQFF. In nucleotides, the CDR3 is TGCGCCAGCAGCTTAACCGGACAGGTTCCCAATGAGCAGTTCTTC. V is TRBV4-1 and J is TRBJ2-1, with TRBD1 identical over 7 bases. J was trimmed by 6 bases and V by 5 bases; bases with no gene match: 10. Germline V gene data show CDR1 as MGHRA and CDR2 as YSYEKL. The CDR3 length is 15 residues.

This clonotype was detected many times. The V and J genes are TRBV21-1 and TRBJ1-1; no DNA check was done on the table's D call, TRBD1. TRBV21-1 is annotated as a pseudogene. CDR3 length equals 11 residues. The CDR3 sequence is CAGFEDREAFF. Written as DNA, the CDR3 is TGTGCCGGATTCGAAGACAGGGAGGCTTTCTTT.

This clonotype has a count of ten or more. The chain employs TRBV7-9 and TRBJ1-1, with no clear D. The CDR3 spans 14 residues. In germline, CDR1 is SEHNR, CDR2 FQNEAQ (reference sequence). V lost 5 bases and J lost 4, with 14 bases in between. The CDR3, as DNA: TGTGCCAGCAGCCCTTGGCGGGCGGGCACTGAAGCTTTCTTT. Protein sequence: CASSPWRAGTEAFF.

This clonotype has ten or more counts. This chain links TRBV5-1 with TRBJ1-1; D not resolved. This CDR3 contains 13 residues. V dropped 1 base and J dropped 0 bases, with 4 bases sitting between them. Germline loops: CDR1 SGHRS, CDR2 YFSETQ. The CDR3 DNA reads TGCGCCAGCAGCTTGATTCTGAACACTGAAGCTTTCTTT. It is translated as CASSLILNTEAFF.

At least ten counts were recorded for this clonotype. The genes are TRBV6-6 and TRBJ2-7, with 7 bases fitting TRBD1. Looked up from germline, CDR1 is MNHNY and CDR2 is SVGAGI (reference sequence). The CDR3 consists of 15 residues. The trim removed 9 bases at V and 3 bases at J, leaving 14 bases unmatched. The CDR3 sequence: CASRFQGQKVYEQYF. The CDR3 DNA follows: TGTGCCAGTAGATTCCAGGGACAGAAAGTCTACGAGCAGTACTTC.

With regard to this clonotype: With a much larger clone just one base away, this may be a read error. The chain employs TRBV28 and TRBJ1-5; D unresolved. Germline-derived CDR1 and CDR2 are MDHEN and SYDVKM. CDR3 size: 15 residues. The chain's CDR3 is CVSSPTGQINQPQHF. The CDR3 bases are TGTGTCAGCAGTCCAACCGGGCAGATAAATCAGCCCCAGCATTTT.

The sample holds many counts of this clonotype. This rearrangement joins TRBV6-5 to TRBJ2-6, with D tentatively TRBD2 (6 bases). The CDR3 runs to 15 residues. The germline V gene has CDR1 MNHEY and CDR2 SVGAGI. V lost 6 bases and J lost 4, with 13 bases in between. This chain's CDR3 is CASSFGGLGANVLTF. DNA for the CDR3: TGTGCCAGCAGCTTCGGGGGTCTCGGGGCCAACGTCCTGACTTTC.